Presented here are 25 T cell receptor beta chains from one specimen sequenced in a study of blood T cell repertoires in COVID-19 (dated by TCRdb to about 2020). The library was prepared using the immunoSEQ multiplex PCR assay. The table comes from immuneACCESS by way of TCRdb, which keeps in-frame sequences with V and J called. Part of the clones is missing from these tables; in studies checked, under half for an unresolved V gene and the rest for unknown reasons. This sample holds roughly 97,000 clones; 91% were observed only once. The ten largest clones represent 6% of the sample. The sequenced sample consisted of peripheral blood. The source is a human donor in a cohort sampled during active COVID-19.

The count of this clone is one. The genes are TRBV11-2 and TRBJ2-3; D possibly corresponds to TRBD2 (6 bases). Trimming cost V 5 bases and J 2 bases, with 11 bases left between them. This CDR3 has 14 residues. Germline V CDR1 and CDR2: SGHAT, FQNNGV. The CDR3, as DNA: TGTGCCAGCAGCGCCGGGAGCTACACAGATACGCAGTATTTT. Translated: CASSAGSYTDTQYF.

The gene calls are TRBV9 and TRBJ2-1; D perhaps matches TRBD2 (6 bases). Deletions cut 2 bases from V and 0 bases from J, with 18 bases between. The CDR3 has 18 amino acids. Germline CDR1 reads SGDLS; CDR2 reads YYNGEE. The CDR3: CASSVPRTRGSSYNEQFF. The CDR3 region has the DNA TGTGCCAGCAGCGTCCCCCGCACACGGGGGAGCTCCTACAATGAGCAGTTCTTC.

V is TRBV5-6 and J is TRBJ1-4, with TRBD1 matching over 8 bases. CDR1 is SGHDT and CDR2 is YYEEEE in the germline V gene. The CDR3 consists of 16 residues. Germline trimming cut 0 bases from V and 4 bases from J; bases unmatched to any gene: 5. CDR3 bases: TGTGCCAGCAGCTTGGGCAGGGGGCGGAGTAATGAAAAACTGTTTTTT. This translates into CASSLGRGRSNEKLFF.

This sequence joins TRBV5-1 and TRBJ2-5; D call uncertain. Trimming took 7 bases from V and 5 from J, leaving 12 bases between them. CDR3 length equals 12 residues. Germline assignment: CDR1 SGHRS and CDR2 YFSETQ. This CDR3 reads CASAVNGETQYF. CDR3 nucleotides: TGCGCCAGCGCAGTTAACGGGGAGACCCAGTACTTC.

The V gene is TRBV28, the J gene TRBJ2-7, with 7 bases fitting TRBD1. Trimming took 9 bases from V and 2 from J; bases not matched to a gene: 4. CDR3 size: 12 residues. Germline loops: CDR1 MDHEN, CDR2 SYDVKM. CDR3: CASRQGTYEQYF. CDR3 in DNA: TGTGCCAGTCGACAGGGAACCTACGAGCAGTACTTC.

The chain joins TRBV9 to TRBJ2-2; D might be TRBD1 (5 bases). V shed 2 bases and J shed 1 base, with 15 bases lying between them. This CDR3 spans 17 amino acids. Germline CDR1 is SGDLS and CDR2 is YYNGEE. The CDR3 reads CASSVLPFTGNTGELFF. The CDR3 DNA sequence: TGTGCCAGCAGCGTCCTTCCCTTCACAGGGAACACCGGGGAGCTGTTTTTT.

V is TRBV4-3 and J is TRBJ1-1; weak D call: TRBD1 (5 bases). The germline V gene has CDR1 LGHNA and CDR2 YSLEER. The CDR3 is 14 residues long. Trimming removed 4 bases at V and 4 bases at J, with 13 bases between. DNA of the CDR3: TGCGCCAGCAGCCTCGCCGGGGGAAGCACTGAAGCTTTCTTT. Translated, it gives CASSLAGGSTEAFF.

The rearrangement uses TRBV27 and TRBJ2-7; no reliable D call. Germline assignment: CDR1 MNHEY and CDR2 SMNVEV (reference sequence). The CDR3 is 15 amino acids. Trimming pared 5 bases from V and 1 base from J, leaving 15 bases between. CDR3 protein: CASSPYPPTSYEQYF. CDR3 in DNA: TGTGCCAGCAGTCCGTACCCCCCGACTTCCTACGAGCAGTACTTC.

The chain combines TRBV6-5 with TRBJ2-7, with 8 bases that match TRBD2. The V and J ends lost 6 bases and 2 bases, in that order; junction bases with no gene match: 9. Germline V lookup: CDR1 MNHEY, CDR2 SVGAGI. This CDR3 is built from 15 residues. CDR3 DNA: TGTGCCAGCAGGGGAAGCGGGGGCCTTACCTACGAGCAGTACTTC. Translating gives CASRGSGGLTYEQYF.

This clone was seen only a few times. V gene TRBV19 combines with J gene TRBJ2-1; the match to TRBD2 covers 8 bases. CDR1 and CDR2 (germline): LNHDA, SQIVND (reference sequence). Trimming at V came to 4 bases and at J to 4 bases, leaving 6 bases not matched to a gene. This CDR3 is 15 amino acids long. The CDR3 loop is CASSKGGLGYNEQFF. CDR3 coding DNA: TGTGCCAGTAGTAAGGGGGGACTAGGTTACAATGAGCAGTTCTTC.

This clone was picked up one time. J is TRBJ2-2 and V is TRBV7-2, with a weak D call TRBD1 (5 bases). The germline gives CDR1 SGHTA, CDR2 FQGNSA. The CDR3 runs to 17 residues. The V and J ends lost 1 base and 0 bases respectively, with 12 bases between them. The CDR3 DNA reads as TGTGCCAGCAGCTTAGATTGGGGCTTCGCGAACACCGGGGAGCTGTTTTTT. Protein product: CASSLDWGFANTGELFF.

The CDR3 bases are TGTGCCATCAGTGGTGGGGGGGGAAGAGGCTACGAGCAGTACTTC. Translating gives CAISGGGGRGYEQYF. The chain employs TRBV10-3 and TRBJ2-7; 7 bases align to TRBD2. The CDR3 sequence is 15 residues long. Germline lookup yields CDR1 ENHRY and CDR2 SYGVKD. J gave up 3 bases and V 4 bases, and 9 bases lay outside the gene matches.

The gene calls are TRBV4-1 and TRBJ2-3; 10 bases fit TRBD2. CDR3 length: 16 residues. Germline V gene sequence: CDR1 MGHRA, CDR2 YSYEKL. V lost 4 bases, J lost 5 bases, and 9 bases stayed unmatched. CDR3 bases: TGCGCCAGCAGCCGACAAGCGGGGGGGTTGGAAGATACGCAGTATTTT. This gives the protein CASSRQAGGLEDTQYF.

This chain connects TRBV29-1 to TRBJ2-2; D is unresolved. Germline CDR1 and CDR2: SQVTM and ANQGSEA. This CDR3 is 12 amino acids long. Trimming removed 6 bases from V and 5 bases from J, with 10 bases in between. In DNA form, the CDR3 reads TGCAGCGTGGCCCCAGGAACCGGGGAGCTGTTTTTT. Encoded protein: CSVAPGTGELFF.

The chain combines TRBV27 with TRBJ1-2; 7 positions match TRBD1. The CDR3 is made up of 15 amino acids. V lost 5 bases to trimming and J lost 4 bases; unmatched junction nucleotides: 10. Germline-derived CDR1 and CDR2 are MNHEY and SMNVEV (reference sequence). The DNA of the CDR3 is TGTGCCAGCAGTCTGAAGACAGGGCCCCTCTATGGCTACACCTTC. It is translated as CASSLKTGPLYGYTF.

The rearrangement uses TRBV29-1 and TRBJ2-1; D may be TRBD1 (6 bases). Per the germline V gene, CDR1 is SQVTM and CDR2 is ANQGSEA. The length of the CDR3 is 14 residues. For the CDR3, the DNA is TGCTCATCCCCCTATGCGGACAGCAACAATGAGCAGTTCTTC. Amino acid sequence: CSSPYADSNNEQFF.

The chain recombines TRBV4-3 with TRBJ2-2; possibly TRBD2 for D (7 bases). The CDR3 loop spans 17 amino acids. Per the germline V gene, CDR1 is LGHNA and CDR2 is YSLEER. Trimming took off 0 bases at V and 5 bases at J, with 16 bases between the two ends. CDR3 region: CASSQDGGGAQTGELFF. The CDR3 region has the DNA TGCGCCAGCAGCCAAGACGGTGGGGGGGCGCAAACCGGGGAGCTGTTTTTT.

V and J are TRBV2 and TRBJ1-1; TRBD1 aligns across 8 bases. The germline CDR1 and CDR2 sequences are SNHLY and FYNNEI. The CDR3 sequence is 14 residues long. V gave up 10 bases and J gave up 0 bases; unmatched junction bases: 7. The CDR3 loop reads CATGTGFMNTEAFF. The DNA for the CDR3 is TGTGCCACCGGGACAGGTTTTATGAACACTGAAGCTTTCTTT.

The chain links TRBV12-5 to TRBJ1-2; no definite D call. CDR1 and CDR2 (germline): LGHNT, FRNRAP. Trimming took off 2 bases at V and 2 bases at J, with 6 bases between the two ends. The CDR3 is 13 residues long. DNA of the CDR3: TGTGCTAGTGGTTTGTTCCCAAACTATGGCTACACCTTC. Translated, it gives CASGLFPNYGYTF.

The CDR3 protein is CASGVNHKKLFF. Here the CDR3 DNA reads TGTGCCAGCGGAGTTAATCACAAAAAACTGTTTTTT. The V gene is TRBV3-1 (or the pseudogene TRBV3-2), the J gene TRBJ1-4; D is unclear. V was clipped by 8 bases and J by 9 bases, with 13 bases between them. Germline V gene sequence: CDR1 LGHDT, CDR2 YNNKEL (reference sequence). The CDR3 is 12 residues long.

The chain uses TRBV2 and TRBJ1-2; D may be TRBD1 (5 bases). The CDR3 is 11 amino acids. Trimming removed 6 bases from V and 10 bases from J, with 12 bases in between. The germline V gene has CDR1 SNHLY and CDR2 FYNNEI. CDR3 DNA: TGTGCCAGCAGGGCGGGGGGGACCTACACCTTC. It specifies CASRAGGTYTF.

V gene TRBV30 combines with J gene TRBJ2-7; TRBD1 matches at 8 bases. From germline, CDR1 is GTSNPN and CDR2 SVGIG (reference sequence). This CDR3 comprises 14 residues. V shed 0 bases, J shed 2 bases, and the junction held 3 bases outside the gene matches. The CDR3 DNA follows: TGTGCCTGGAGTGTCTACAGGGGGACCTACGAGCAGTACTTC. Protein: CAWSVYRGTYEQYF.

This clone has only one observation. This chain connects TRBV5-5 to TRBJ2-1; D is uncertain. The germline CDR1 and CDR2 sequences are SGHKS and YYEKEE (reference sequence). The V gene lost 0 bases and the J gene lost 10 bases, with 11 bases spanning the gap. The length of the CDR3 is 13 residues. CDR3: CASSLDRPAEQFF. The DNA of the CDR3 is TGTGCCAGCAGCTTGGACCGGCCAGCGGAGCAGTTCTTC.

This clone was counted once. The chain joins TRBV7-9 to TRBJ1-2, with 9 positions matching TRBD1. The CDR3 loop spans 17 amino acids. CDR1 and CDR2 (germline): SEHNR, FQNEAQ (reference sequence). J lost 7 bases, V lost 5 bases, and 17 bases had no gene match. The CDR3 DNA is TGTGCCAGCAGCGCGGCCCCGGGGACAGGGTATCTCGGTGGCTACACCTTC. This encodes CASSAAPGTGYLGGYTF.

This clone appeared a single time. This chain connects TRBV27 to TRBJ1-2; 8 positions agree with TRBD1. Trimming took 3 bases from V and 6 from J; bases not matched to a gene: 6. Germline loops: CDR1 MNHEY, CDR2 SMNVEV (reference sequence). There are 14 residues in the CDR3. CDR3 DNA sequence: TGTGCCAGCAGTTTGGACAGGGAATGGAATGGCTACACCTTC. Translation: CASSLDREWNGYTF.